This T cell receptor (beta chain) was captured in a study of T cell repertoires in cytomegalovirus infection. TCRdb analysed the reads with MiXCR anew, one entry per CDR3 protein. The table has approximately 630,000 distinct CDR3 sequences, 20% to 30% seen once. In this sample, this clonotype turned up many times. The TCR comes from a human donor in good health (CMV status not recorded). Some clones in this sample may be carry-over from other donors' samples. Sequencing input: CD8+ T cells from PBMCs.

CDR3 bases: TGTGCCAGCAGTCCCCCGACAGGAGCCATCTATGGCTACACCTTC. This gives the protein CASSPPTGAIYGYTF. V gene TRBV12-3 or TRBV12-4 combines with J gene TRBJ1-2; TRBD1 is a possible D gene (6 bases). V was cut by 5 bases and J by 4 bases, with 17 bases left in between. The CDR3 consists of 15 residues.